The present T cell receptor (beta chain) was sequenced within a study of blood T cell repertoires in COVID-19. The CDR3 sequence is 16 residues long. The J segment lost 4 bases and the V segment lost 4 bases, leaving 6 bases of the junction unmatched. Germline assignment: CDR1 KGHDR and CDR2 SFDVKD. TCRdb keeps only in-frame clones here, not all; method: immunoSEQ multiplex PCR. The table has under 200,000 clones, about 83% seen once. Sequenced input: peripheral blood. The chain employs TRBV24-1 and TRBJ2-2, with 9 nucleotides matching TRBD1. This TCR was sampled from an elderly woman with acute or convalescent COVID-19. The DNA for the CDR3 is TGTGCCACCAGTGAAACAGGGGGCGCGGGCACCGGGGAGCTGTTTTTT. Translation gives CATSETGGAGTGELFF.